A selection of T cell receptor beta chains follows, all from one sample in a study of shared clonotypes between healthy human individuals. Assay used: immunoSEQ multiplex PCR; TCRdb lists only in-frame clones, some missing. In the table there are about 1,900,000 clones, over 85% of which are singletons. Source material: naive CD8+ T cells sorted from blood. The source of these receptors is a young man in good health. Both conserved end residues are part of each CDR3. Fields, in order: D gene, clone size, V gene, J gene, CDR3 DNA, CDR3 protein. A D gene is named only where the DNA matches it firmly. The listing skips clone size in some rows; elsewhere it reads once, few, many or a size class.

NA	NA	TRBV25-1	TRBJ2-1	TGTGCCAGCAGTGACGCGATGGCAGGGCCGTTCTTC	CASSDAMAGPFF
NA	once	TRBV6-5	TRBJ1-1	TGTGCCAGCAGTTACCGTGGGGGGAGTGATGCTTTCTTT	CASSYRGGSDAFF
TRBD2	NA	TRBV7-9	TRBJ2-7	TGTGCCAGCAGCTCGTCGCAAGCGGGAGCACCCTACGAGCAGTACTTC	CASSSSQAGAPYEQYF
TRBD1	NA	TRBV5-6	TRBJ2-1	TGTGCCAGCATATCGGACAGGGAAGGCTACAATGAGCAGTTCTTC	CASISDREGYNEQFF
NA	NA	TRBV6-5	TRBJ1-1	TGTGCCAGCAGTTACGGGACGGTGAACACTGAAGCTTTCTTT	CASSYGTVNTEAFF
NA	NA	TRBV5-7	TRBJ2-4	TGTGCCAGCAGCTTCCCTGGGGCGACTAAAAACATTCAGTACTTC	CASSFPGATKNIQYF
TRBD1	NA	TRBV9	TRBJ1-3	TGTGCCAGCAGCGTCACAGGGGCGAAAGGAAACACCATATATTTT	CASSVTGAKGNTIYF
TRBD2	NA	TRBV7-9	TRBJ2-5	TGTGCCAGCAGCTTTACTAGCGGGGGCCAAGAGACCCAGTACTTC	CASSFTSGGQETQYF
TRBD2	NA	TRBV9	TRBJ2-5	TGTGCCAGCAGCGGCGGGGGGCCGCAAGAGACCCAGTACTTC	CASSGGGPQETQYF
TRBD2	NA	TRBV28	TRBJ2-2	TGTGCCAGCAGTTATCCTCGACTAGCTCTCGACACCGGGGAGCTGTTTTTT	CASSYPRLALDTGELFF
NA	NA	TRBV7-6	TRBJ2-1	TGTGCCAGCAGCTTAGACCTCGAAGGAACCTACAATGAGCAGTTCTTC	CASSLDLEGTYNEQFF
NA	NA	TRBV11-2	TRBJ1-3	TGTGCCAGCAGCTACTACGGAAACTCTGGAAACACCATATATTTT	CASSYYGNSGNTIYF
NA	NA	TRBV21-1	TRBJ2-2	TGTGCCAGCAGCCTAGCGGGAGGGGAGGGGGAGCTGTTTTTT	CASSLAGGEGELFF
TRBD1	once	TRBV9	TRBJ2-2	TGTGCCAGCAGGAACCCGGGACAGGCGAACACCGGGGAGCTGTTTTTT	CASRNPGQANTGELFF
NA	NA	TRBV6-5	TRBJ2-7	TGTGCCAGCAGTTACTCGCCAAAAATGGGGGAGCAGTACTTC	CASSYSPKMGEQYF
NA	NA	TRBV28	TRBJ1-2	TGTGCCAGCAGTTCGGCCGCAGGCTGGGGTGGCTACACCTTC	CASSSAAGWGGYTF
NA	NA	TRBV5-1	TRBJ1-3	TGCGCCAGCAGCTTGGGTGAGGGGGACTCTGGAAACACCATATATTTT	CASSLGEGDSGNTIYF
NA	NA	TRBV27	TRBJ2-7	TGTGCCAGCAGTTTAGGGGGCCACTACGAGCAGTACTTC	CASSLGGHYEQYF
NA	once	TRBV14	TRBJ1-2	TGTGCCAGCAGCCAAGGGGGTGGCTATGGCTACACCTTC	CASSQGGGYGYTF
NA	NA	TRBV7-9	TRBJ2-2	TGTGCCACCATACCCGGGGGAGCGAACACCGGGGAGCTGTTTTTT	CATIPGGANTGELFF
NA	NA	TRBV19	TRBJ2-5	TGTGCCAGTATAGGGCGGTTTGGGGAGACCCAGTACTTC	CASIGRFGETQYF
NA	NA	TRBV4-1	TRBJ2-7	TGCGCCAGCAGCCATACCAGGGAGGACGAGCAGTACTTC	CASSHTREDEQYF
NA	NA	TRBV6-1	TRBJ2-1	TGTGCCAGCAGTGAAGGGTGGTGGACCCCCCACAATGAGCAGTTCTTC	CASSEGWWTPHNEQFF
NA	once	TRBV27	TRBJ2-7	TGTGCCAGCAGTTATAGTGGACAACCCTACGAGCAGTACTTC	CASSYSGQPYEQYF
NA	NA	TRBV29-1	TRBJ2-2	TGCAGCGTCATACAGGGATTCGACACCGGGGAGCTGTTTTTT	CSVIQGFDTGELFF
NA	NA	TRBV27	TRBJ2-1	TGTGCCTCATCTTCAGGTGGGCGGAATGAGCAGTTCTTC	CASSSGGRNEQFF
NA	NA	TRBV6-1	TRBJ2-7	TGTGCCAGCAGTGAATGGGCCGGACACTACGAGCAGTACTTC	CASSEWAGHYEQYF
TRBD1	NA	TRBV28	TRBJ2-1	TGTGCCAGCAGTTTGAACAGGGGGTCCTCCGGGGATGGGCAGTTCTTC	CASSLNRGSSGDGQFF